This is a list of T cell receptor beta chains from one sample in a study of blood T cell repertoires in COVID-19. TCRdb's copy holds only in-frame clones and misses some; the assay was immunoSEQ multiplex PCR. Among 300,000 to 400,000 clones, 85% were seen once, and the ten largest hold 1.9%. Sequenced: PBMCs or T cells enriched from blood (not recorded which). The receptor source for this set is a woman younger than 45 who had been exposed to COVID-19. CDR3s include the opening cysteine and the closing phenylalanine or tryptophan. The order of the fields is D gene, clone size, V gene, J gene, CDR3 DNA, CDR3 protein. The D gene is left open where the match is weak. Not every row has a clone size; where given, it reads once, few, many or a size class.

-,-,TRBV6-5,TRBJ2-1,TGTGCCAGCAGTTACTCGGCTCACTACAATGAGCAGTTCTTC,CASSYSAHYNEQFF
-,-,TRBV27,TRBJ2-3,TGTGCCAGCAGTTTCCTAGGCCCTCAAGATACGCAGTATTTT,CASSFLGPQDTQYF
-,few,TRBV12-3/TRBV12-4,TRBJ2-2,TGTGCCAGCAGTTTAGCGCGTACCGGGGAGCTGTTTTTT,CASSLARTGELFF
TRBD1,-,TRBV28,TRBJ2-6,TGTGCCAGCGACCATGCGGGACAGGGAAGGTCTGGGGCCAACGTCCTGACTTTC,CASDHAGQGRSGANVLTF
-,-,TRBV9,TRBJ1-1,TGTGCCAGCAGCGTAGTGGGCTTAAACACTGAAGCTTTCTTT,CASSVVGLNTEAFF
TRBD2,-,TRBV6-5,TRBJ2-1,TGTGCCAGCAGTTATTTCGCGGGAGGGCAGGATGAGCAGTTCTTC,CASSYFAGGQDEQFF
-,-,TRBV28,TRBJ1-1,TGTGCCAGCAATTCTTACACTGAAGCTTTCTTT,CASNSYTEAFF
TRBD1,-,TRBV7-3,TRBJ2-3,TGTGCCACCGGGACAGGAAGCACAGATACGCAGTATTTT,CATGTGSTDTQYF
-,-,TRBV27,TRBJ1-6,TGTGCCAGCAGCAAATCACAGGGAAGATCACCCCTCCACTTT,CASSKSQGRSPLHF
TRBD2,-,TRBV7-3,TRBJ2-1,TGTGCCAGCAGCTTAGGGACTAGCGAGTACAATGAGCAGTTCTTC,CASSLGTSEYNEQFF
TRBD1,-,TRBV7-2,TRBJ1-4,TGTGCCAGCAGCCTCAGAGGACAGGGAGCTTTGGAAAAACTGTTTTTT,CASSLRGQGALEKLFF
-,-,TRBV20-1,TRBJ2-7,TGCAGTGCTAGTGCCGATGTGGACAACGAGCAGTACTTC,CSASADVDNEQYF
-,few,TRBV13,TRBJ2-3,TGTGCCAGTAGTAGCGTGTCCACAGATACGCAGTATTTT,CASSSVSTDTQYF
-,-,TRBV11-3,TRBJ2-1,TGTGCCAGCAGCCACAATACAGGGAATGAGCAGTTCTTC,CASSHNTGNEQFF
TRBD2,-,TRBV10-3,TRBJ2-5,TGTGCCATCAGGGTAGCGGGAGGGGAGCGGGAGACCCAGTACTTC,CAIRVAGGERETQYF
TRBD1,-,TRBV28,TRBJ1-2,TGTGCCAGCAGTTTGGACAGGGGGGATAACTATGGCTACACCTTC,CASSLDRGDNYGYTF
-,-,TRBV10-3,TRBJ1-5,TGTGCCATCAGTGATCTGGGGGCGAATCAGCCCCAGCATTTT,CAISDLGANQPQHF
-,-,TRBV3-1/TRBV3-2,TRBJ1-4,TGTGCCAGCAGCCAGACAGCCGGGAGTGAAAAACTGTTTTTT,CASSQTAGSEKLFF
-,-,TRBV4-3,TRBJ1-2,TGCGCCAGCAGCCAAGATACGGGGGTGAGCTATGGCTACACCTTC,CASSQDTGVSYGYTF
-,-,TRBV28,TRBJ1-4,TGTGCCAGCAGCCTGGGGGGGGGAATGAATGAAAAACTGTTTTTT,CASSLGGGMNEKLFF
-,-,TRBV4-2,TRBJ2-2,TGTGCCAGCAGCCAACTCACGGGGGTACTAGCTAACACCGGGGAGCTGTTTTTT,CASSQLTGVLANTGELFF
TRBD1,once,TRBV28,TRBJ2-5,TGTGCCAGCAGTTTACTACAGGGGAAAGAGACCCAGTACTTC,CASSLLQGKETQYF
-,-,TRBV28,TRBJ2-2,TGTGCCAGCTGTCTCATTCGGACCGGGGAGCTGTTTTTT,CASCLIRTGELFF
-,-,TRBV2,TRBJ1-5,TGTGCCAGCAGTGACGGCAGGACAAACAATCAGCCCCAGCATTTT,CASSDGRTNNQPQHF
-,-,TRBV4-1,TRBJ2-2,TGCGCCAGCAGCCTTATATTCGACAGGGGGGAGCTGTTTTTT,CASSLIFDRGELFF
TRBD1,-,TRBV30,TRBJ1-6,TGTGCCTGGACTATAGGGGCAGGGGGCAATAATTCACCCCTCCACTTT,CAWTIGAGGNNSPLHF
-,-,TRBV19,TRBJ1-5,TGTGCCAGTACGATCGGACAGAGCAATCAGCCCCAGCATTTT,CASTIGQSNQPQHF
TRBD1,-,TRBV9,TRBJ2-1,TGTGCCAGCAGCCTCTTCGTGGGGACAGGGAGTAGGGATGAGCAGTTCTTC,CASSLFVGTGSRDEQFF
-,-,TRBV6-4,TRBJ2-7,TGTGCCAGCAGTGATGTCACTAGCCTCTCCTACGAGCAGTACTTC,CASSDVTSLSYEQYF
-,-,TRBV28,TRBJ1-1,TGTGCCAGCAGGGCGCCGGGACACTTGGGGAGTAGCACTGAAGCTTTCTTT,CASRAPGHLGSSTEAFF
-,-,TRBV6-6,TRBJ2-1,TGTGCCAGCAGTTACTCCCGCGCGGGGAATGAGCAGTTCTTC,CASSYSRAGNEQFF
-,-,TRBV3-1/TRBV3-2,TRBJ2-3,TGTGCCAGCAGCCAAGGACAGGAGTACACAGATACGCAGTATTTT,CASSQGQEYTDTQYF
-,-,TRBV4-2,TRBJ2-5,TGTGCCAGCAGCCAAGAAAAGGGCTGGGAGGCCAAGCGTGGGGCCCAGTACTTC,CASSQEKGWEAKRGAQYF
TRBD1,-,TRBV6-5,TRBJ2-1,TGTGCCAGCAGTTACTCAGCGACAGGGGCCTACAATGAGCAGTTCTTC,CASSYSATGAYNEQFF
-,-,TRBV6-5,TRBJ2-7,TGTGCCAGCAGGAAACAGGGTGGGGAGCAGTACTTC,CASRKQGGEQYF
-,few,TRBV5-1,TRBJ1-2,TGCGCCAGCAGCTTGGCAGGGGACGTTGGCTACACCTTC,CASSLAGDVGYTF
-,many,TRBV5-4,TRBJ1-2,TGTGCCAGCAGCTGGTCTGGGGCTGACTATGGCTACACCTTC,CASSWSGADYGYTF
TRBD1,-,TRBV2,TRBJ1-2,TGTGCCAGTCGGGACAGGCCAACCAGCTATGGCTACACCTTC,CASRDRPTSYGYTF
TRBD1,few,TRBV3-1/TRBV3-2,TRBJ1-1,TGTGCCAGCAGCCGACCCGGGACAGGGGCTAAAGCTTTCTTT,CASSRPGTGAKAFF
-,once,TRBV28,TRBJ1-2,TGTGCCAGCAGTTTTTTTAATGGCTACACCTTC,CASSFFNGYTF
-,-,TRBV4-1,TRBJ1-2,TGCGCCAGCAGCCAAATTGGCGGTGACTATGGCTACACCTTC,CASSQIGGDYGYTF
-,-,TRBV19,TRBJ1-6,TGTGCCAGTTCTTACCACAGGAAACAAAGAACTAATTCACCCCTCCACTTT,CASSYHRKQRTNSPLHF
-,-,TRBV3-1/TRBV3-2,TRBJ1-2,TGTGCCAGCAGCCAAGTCGCGGGGGGCTACACCTTC,CASSQVAGGYTF
TRBD1,-,TRBV5-8,TRBJ2-3,TGTGCCAGCAGCCTAGACAGGGGGCGAACAGATACGCAGTATTTT,CASSLDRGRTDTQYF
TRBD2,-,TRBV13,TRBJ2-1,TGTGCCAGCAGCGGAAAGACTAGCGGGGGTCCCAGCTCCTACAATGAGCAGTTCTTC,CASSGKTSGGPSSYNEQFF
-,few,TRBV6-5,TRBJ1-2,TGTGCCAGCTACCTACCCAACTATGGCTACACCTTC,CASYLPNYGYTF
-,-,TRBV3-1/TRBV3-2,TRBJ1-1,TGTGCCAGCAGCCTCTCTAGCACTGAAGCTTTCTTT,CASSLSSTEAFF
-,-,TRBV5-6,TRBJ2-6,TGTGCCAGCAGCTTTAGGCAGGGTGGGGCCAACGTCCTGACTTTC,CASSFRQGGANVLTF
TRBD1,-,TRBV5-4,TRBJ1-1,TGTGCCAGCAGCCCCGGACAGGGCGGGAACACTGAAGCTTTCTTT,CASSPGQGGNTEAFF
TRBD1,-,TRBV15,TRBJ1-3,TGTGCCACCAGCACAGACAGGGGCTCTGGAAACACCATATATTTT,CATSTDRGSGNTIYF
-,-,TRBV6-2/TRBV6-3,TRBJ2-7,TGTGCCAGCAGTTACGGGGCAGGGCTCGAGCAGTACTTC,CASSYGAGLEQYF
TRBD1,-,TRBV5-1,TRBJ1-5,TGCGCCAGCAGCTCTTGGGGGGACAGGGGGCCCAATCAGCCCCAGCATTTT,CASSSWGDRGPNQPQHF